Below are 32 T cell receptor beta chains sequenced from a single sample in a study of cytomegalovirus exposure and HLA in healthy donors. This table comes from immunoSEQ multiplex PCR, and its TCRdb copy is limited to in-frame clones, with some not included. The sample lists 110,000 to 150,000 clones; 80% to 90% were seen once. Sequencing was carried out using PBMCs. These receptors were taken from a woman in her twenties or thirties in good health and CMV-seropositive.

The V and J genes are TRBV7-9 and TRBJ2-7; no clear D. Trimming cost V 4 bases and J 5 bases, with 9 bases left between them. The germline V gene encodes CDR1 SEHNR and CDR2 FQNEAQ (reference sequence). The CDR3 loop spans 12 amino acids. The CDR3 nucleotides read TGTGCCAGCAGCTCGACCCAGGACGAGCAGTACTTC. Encoded protein: CASSSTQDEQYF.

The chain uses TRBV27 and TRBJ1-1, with D possibly matching TRBD1 (6 bases). Trimming removed 3 bases from V and 11 bases from J, with 16 bases in between. The CDR3 loop spans 13 amino acids. Germline V gene sequence: CDR1 MNHEY, CDR2 SMNVEV (reference sequence). This CDR3 is CASSLKGGLSAFF. CDR3 nucleotides: TGTGCCAGCAGTTTGAAGGGGGGGTTGTCGGCTTTCTTT.

The chain combines TRBV7-8 with TRBJ2-7; TRBD2 aligns across 10 bases. J gave up 9 bases and V 2 bases, and 10 bases lay outside the gene matches. Germline assignment: CDR1 SGHVS and CDR2 FQNEAQ. The CDR3 is 15 amino acids. Written as DNA, the CDR3 is TGTGCCAGCAGCTTAAATCAGCTAGCGGGAGCCGGGCAGTACTTC. Protein: CASSLNQLAGAGQYF. The full variable domain, its missing parts supplied by reference TRBV7-8 and TRBJ2-7, is GAGVSQSPRYKVAKRGQDVALRCDPISGHVSLFWYQQALGQGPEFLTYFQNEAQLDKSGLPSDRFFAERPEGSVSTLKIQRTQQEDSAVYLCASSLNQLAGAGQYFGPGTRLTVT.

This chain uses TRBV5-6 with TRBJ2-5; D ambiguous. The CDR3 has 13 residues. Germline CDR1 reads SGHDT; CDR2 reads YYEEEE. Trimming cost V 8 bases and J 7 bases, with 18 bases left between them. CDR3 in DNA: TGTGCCAGTTCAGCCGGCGACGCAGGGACCCAGTACTTC. It translates to CASSAGDAGTQYF.

Written as DNA, the CDR3 is TGTGCCAGCAGCGTAGGTTCAGGGCATCAGCCCCAGCATTTT. The encoded protein is CASSVGSGHQPQHF. The chain has TRBV9 and TRBJ1-5, with D possibly TRBD1 on 5 matching bases. The V gene lost 0 bases and the J gene lost 5 bases, with 9 bases spanning the gap. CDR1 and CDR2 (germline): SGDLS, YYNGEE. The CDR3 length is 14 residues.

The chain links TRBV5-6 to TRBJ1-4, with D perhaps TRBD1 (6 bases). The germline V gene encodes CDR1 SGHDT and CDR2 YYEEEE. This CDR3 has 14 residues. V was cut by 4 bases and J by 5 bases, with 12 bases left in between. CDR3 region: CASSPDRRNEKLFF. The DNA for the CDR3 is TGTGCCAGCAGCCCGGACAGAAGAAATGAAAAACTGTTTTTT.

J is TRBJ2-7 and V is TRBV5-1, with TRBD1 matching 10 bases. The CDR3 length is 16 residues. Germline trimming cut 4 bases from V and 5 bases from J; bases unmatched to any gene: 12. CDR1 is SGHRS, CDR2 YFSETQ, per germline. In DNA form, the CDR3 reads TGCGCCAGCAGCGGGACGGGACAGGGGCTTCGGAACGAGCAGTACTTC. Protein product: CASSGTGQGLRNEQYF.

This chain uses TRBV15 with TRBJ1-5, with D unresolved. Germline V gene data show CDR1 as LNHNV and CDR2 as YYDKDF (reference sequence). V was trimmed by 0 bases and J by 1 base, leaving 7 bases between them. The CDR3 extends over 15 amino acids. The CDR3 loop is CATSRDRVSNQPQHF. Here the CDR3 DNA reads TGTGCCACCAGCAGAGATCGGGTAAGCAATCAGCCCCAGCATTTT.

Concerning this clone: At the DNA level, this CDR3 is encoded by other sequences in the same sample as well. This chain uses TRBV5-6 with TRBJ1-5, with 11 bases lining up with TRBD1. Germline V gene sequence: CDR1 SGHDT, CDR2 YYEEEE. Germline trimming cut 2 bases from V and 6 bases from J; bases unmatched to any gene: 1. The CDR3 totals 14 residues. CDR3 residues: CASSFGTGGQPQHF. In DNA form, the CDR3 reads TGTGCCAGCAGCTTCGGGACAGGGGGTCAGCCCCAGCATTTT.

The rearrangement uses TRBV15 and TRBJ1-6, with a tentative D call TRBD1 (5 bases). The germline V gene encodes CDR1 LNHNV and CDR2 YYDKDF (reference sequence). The CDR3 contains 17 residues. The V and J ends lost 0 bases and 10 bases respectively, with 19 bases between them. The CDR3 loop reads CATSRDLGGRDSSPLHF. The CDR3 nucleotides read TGTGCCACCAGCAGAGATCTCGGTGGCAGGGATAGCTCACCCCTCCACTTT.

CDR3 region: CSARWQGVLHF. The CDR3, as DNA: TGCAGTGCTAGGTGGCAGGGTGTCCTCCACTTT. The V call is TRBV20-1, the J call TRBJ1-6; possible D gene TRBD1, 5 bases. Germline V gene data show CDR1 as DFQATT and CDR2 as SNEGSKA (reference sequence). The CDR3 is made up of 11 amino acids. With 3 bases removed from V and 15 bases from J, the gap between germline ends came to 12 bases.

The table lists this clone with a count of one. The rearrangement links TRBV19 to TRBJ2-2; 7 bases line up with TRBD2. Germline trimming cut 3 bases from V and 1 base from J; bases unmatched to any gene: 2. The CDR3 has 15 amino acids. Germline-derived CDR1 and CDR2 are LNHDA and SQIVND (reference sequence). The CDR3 region has the DNA TGTGCCAGTAGTATCTTAGCGGGGAACACCGGGGAGCTGTTTTTT. Translation: CASSILAGNTGELFF.

V is TRBV28 and J is TRBJ2-1; TRBD2 matches at 13 bases. This CDR3 contains 17 residues. From germline, CDR1 is MDHEN and CDR2 SYDVKM. Trimming took 4 bases from V and 4 from J; bases not matched to a gene: 7. The CDR3: CASSSNGLAGAYNEQFF. In DNA form, the CDR3 reads TGTGCCAGCAGTTCGAACGGACTAGCGGGGGCGTACAATGAGCAGTTCTTC.

The genes are TRBV28 and TRBJ2-2; TRBD1 might be the D (5 bases). The germline V gene encodes CDR1 MDHEN and CDR2 SYDVKM. The CDR3 consists of 13 residues. V was clipped by 3 bases and J by 3 bases, with 5 bases between them. The CDR3 sequence: CASSLGHTGELFF. The CDR3 nucleotides are TGTGCCAGCAGTTTGGGGCACACCGGGGAGCTGTTTTTT.

This clone has a handful of counts. The chain recombines TRBV27 with TRBJ2-7; no clear D gene. Trimming left V 6 bases short and J 4 bases short, with 13 bases between. In germline, CDR1 is MNHEY, CDR2 SMNVEV (reference sequence). This CDR3 comprises 13 residues. In nucleotides, the CDR3 is TGTGCCAGCAGCCCCTCCCCTACTTACGAGCAGTACTTC. Translating it yields CASSPSPTYEQYF.

Comments on this clone: At the DNA level, this CDR3 is encoded by other sequences in the same sample as well. The J gene is TRBJ2-7, the V gene TRBV6-5, with TRBD2 as a possible D gene (5 bases). V was clipped by 0 bases and J by 6 bases, with 12 bases between them. The length of the CDR3 is 14 residues. Germline lookup yields CDR1 MNHEY and CDR2 SVGAGI. CDR3 protein: CASSYSGDRGEQYF. CDR3 bases: TGTGCCAGCAGTTACTCCGGCGACCGGGGCGAGCAGTACTTC.

This clone was counted a single time. The chain employs TRBV7-3 and TRBJ2-1; the match to TRBD2 covers 9 bases. The CDR3 is made up of 17 amino acids. CDR1 is SGHTA, CDR2 FQGTGA, per germline. J gave up 7 bases and V 2 bases, and 12 bases lay outside the gene matches. Here the CDR3 DNA reads TGTGCCAGCAGCTTAGTTGCTGGTCTAGCGGGACGGAATGAGCAGTTCTTC. Protein sequence: CASSLVAGLAGRNEQFF.

This chain uses TRBV7-6 with TRBJ2-2; 7 nucleotides agree with TRBD2. CDR3 length: 21 residues. Trimming removed 1 base from V and 6 bases from J; junction bases left unmatched: 23. Germline assignment: CDR1 SGHVS and CDR2 FNYEAQ. DNA of the CDR3: TGTGCCAGCAGCTTAGAGGGTCCCGGACTAGTAATTAATCCGCGGGCCGGGGAGCTGTTTTTT. This encodes CASSLEGPGLVINPRAGELFF.

The chain has TRBV10-2 and TRBJ1-2; 8 nucleotides match TRBD1. The CDR3 runs to 16 residues. The germline V gene has CDR1 WSHSY and CDR2 SAAADI. Trimming removed 0 bases from V and 3 bases from J; junction bases left unmatched: 6. Here the CDR3 DNA reads TGCGCCAGCAGTGAGTCTCTAGGACAGGGAGACTATGGCTACACCTTC. Translated, it gives CASSESLGQGDYGYTF.

This clone came up a few times. The rearrangement joins TRBV6-5 to TRBJ1-2, with D maybe TRBD1 (6 bases). The CDR3 is 14 amino acids. V lost 8 bases to trimming and J lost 0 bases, with 13 bases between them. Germline V gene lookup returns CDR1 MNHEY and CDR2 SVGAGI. Here the CDR3 reads CASSRQAANYGYTF. CDR3 coding DNA: TGTGCCAGCTCCCGACAGGCCGCTAACTATGGCTACACCTTC.

This clone has just a few counts. V is TRBV5-1 and J is TRBJ2-7; TRBD2 matches 14 bases. The germline gives CDR1 SGHRS, CDR2 YFSETQ. V lost 9 bases to trimming and J lost 1 base; unmatched junction nucleotides: 33. The CDR3 consists of 24 residues. CDR3 sequence reads: CAIPPGSGTSGSKYGVDGSYEQYF. CDR3 bases: TGCGCCATTCCGCCCGGTTCCGGGACTAGCGGGAGTAAGTATGGAGTCGACGGGTCCTACGAGCAGTACTTC.

The V and J genes are TRBV10-3 and TRBJ2-7; TRBD2 aligns across 9 bases. The ends lost 3 bases at V and 0 bases at J; junction bases unmatched: 6. The CDR3 sequence is 16 residues long. CDR1 and CDR2 from the germline V gene are ENHRY and SYGVKD. The CDR3 nucleotides are TGTGCCATCAGTGACGTAGCGGGAGTGGGCTCCTACGAGCAGTACTTC. The encoded protein is CAISDVAGVGSYEQYF.

The chain joins TRBV28 to TRBJ1-2, with 7 nucleotides matching TRBD1. Germline CDR1 MDHEN, CDR2 SYDVKM. J was trimmed by 4 bases and V by 7 bases; bases with no gene match: 12. This CDR3 is 15 amino acids long. The CDR3, as DNA: TGTGCCAGCACCGTGCAGCCCGGGACAGCCTATGGCTACACCTTC. Its translation: CASTVQPGTAYGYTF.

The chain has TRBV10-2 and TRBJ1-2; D might be TRBD1 (5 bases). CDR1 is WSHSY, CDR2 SAAADI, per germline. Trimming removed 4 bases at V and 1 base at J, with 7 bases between. CDR3 length: 13 amino acids. The CDR3, as DNA: TGCGCCAGCAGTGTGGACAATAACTATGGCTACACCTTC. This gives the protein CASSVDNNYGYTF.

The genes are TRBV7-9 and TRBJ1-2; 7 bases match TRBD1. The V gene's germline CDR1 is SEHNR and CDR2 FQNEAQ (reference sequence). V gave up 6 bases and J gave up 8 bases; unmatched junction bases: 12. CDR3 length equals 14 residues. CDR3 amino acids: CASRRDRDPWGYTF. The CDR3 nucleotides read TGTGCCAGCAGACGAGACAGGGATCCTTGGGGCTACACCTTC.

The chain links TRBV6-5 to TRBJ1-2, with D unresolved. CDR1 MNHEY and CDR2 SVGAGI come from the germline V gene. V lost 0 bases, J lost 5 bases, and 16 bases lay in between. This CDR3 spans 16 amino acids. CDR3 sequence (DNA): TGTGCCAGCAGTTACTCGACTCCCCCTGGCTATTATGGCTACACCTTC. Its translation: CASSYSTPPGYYGYTF.

The CDR3 bases are TGTGCCAGCAGCCTCGGACAGAACGACAATGAGCAGTTCTTC. Protein product: CASSLGQNDNEQFF. The V and J genes are TRBV7-9 and TRBJ2-1, with D possibly TRBD1 on 6 matching bases. Trimming cost V 5 bases and J 5 bases, with 13 bases left between them. The CDR3 contains 14 residues. Per germline, CDR1 SEHNR and CDR2 FQNEAQ (reference sequence).

This chain links TRBV5-1 with TRBJ1-1; TRBD1 agrees at 7 bases. Germline loops: CDR1 SGHRS, CDR2 YFSETQ. This CDR3 spans 15 amino acids. J was trimmed by 2 bases and V by 3 bases; bases with no gene match: 7. CDR3 in DNA: TGCGCCAGCAGCTCCCCCGGGACAGACAACACTGAAGCTTTCTTT. Its translation is CASSSPGTDNTEAFF. Using reference TRBV5-1 and TRBJ1-1 for the parts outside the CDR3, the full variable domain is KAGVTQTPRYLIKTRGQQVTLSCSPISGHRSVSWYQQTPGQGLQFLFEYFSETQRNKGNFPGRFSGRQFSNSRSEMNVSTLELGDSALYLCASSSPGTDNTEAFFGQGTRLTVV.

The rearrangement links TRBV28 to TRBJ2-5, with D perhaps TRBD2 (5 bases). This CDR3 comprises 16 residues. Germline V gene data show CDR1 as MDHEN and CDR2 as SYDVKM. V was shortened by 2 bases and J by 0 bases, with 13 bases between the two germline ends. The CDR3 loop reads CASSLSGTADQETQYF. CDR3 nucleotides: TGTGCCAGCAGTTTAAGCGGTACGGCGGACCAAGAGACCCAGTACTTC. The whole variable domain, remainder taken from reference TRBV28 and TRBJ2-5, is DVKVTQSSRYLVKRTGEKVFLECVQDMDHENMFWYRQDPGLGLRLIYFSYDVKMKEKGDIPEGYSVSREKKERFSLILESASTNQTSMYLCASSLSGTADQETQYFGPGTRLLVL.

This clone occurred a few times. The chain employs TRBV5-1 and TRBJ2-5, with D possibly TRBD1 on 5 matching bases. The CDR3 length is 15 residues. Trimming removed 0 bases at V and 2 bases at J, with 11 bases between. Germline V CDR1 and CDR2: SGHRS, YFSETQ. The DNA for the CDR3 is TGCGCCAGCAGCTTGGTAGGCAGGGCGCAAGAGACCCAGTACTTC. Its translation: CASSLVGRAQETQYF.

Only one count was recorded for this clone. The chain couples TRBV25-1 to TRBJ2-3; 7 bases match TRBD2. This CDR3 region has 16 residues. The germline gives CDR1 MGHDK, CDR2 SYGVNS. Germline trimming cut 4 bases from V and 1 base from J; bases unmatched to any gene: 8. The CDR3 DNA follows: TGTGCCAGCAGTGGGGCTCGACTAGCTGGCACAGATACGCAGTATTTT. Translated, it gives CASSGARLAGTDTQYF.

V and J are TRBV2 and TRBJ1-5; TRBD1 agrees at 8 bases. Trimming took 4 bases from V and 0 from J; bases not matched to a gene: 8. Germline lookup yields CDR1 SNHLY and CDR2 FYNNEI. This CDR3 is 17 amino acids long. The CDR3 DNA follows: TGTGCCAGCAGTGCCCTAGACAGGGGATATAGCAATCAGCCCCAGCATTTT. Translated, it gives CASSALDRGYSNQPQHF.